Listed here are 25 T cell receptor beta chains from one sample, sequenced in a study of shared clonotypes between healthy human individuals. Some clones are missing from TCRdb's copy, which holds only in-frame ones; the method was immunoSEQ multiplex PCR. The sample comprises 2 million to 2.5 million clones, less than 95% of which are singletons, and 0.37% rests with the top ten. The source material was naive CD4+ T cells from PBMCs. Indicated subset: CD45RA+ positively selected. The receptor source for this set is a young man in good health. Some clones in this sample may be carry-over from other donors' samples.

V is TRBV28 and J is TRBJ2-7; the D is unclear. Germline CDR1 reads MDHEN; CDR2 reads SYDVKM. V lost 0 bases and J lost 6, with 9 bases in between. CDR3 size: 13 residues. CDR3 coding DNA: TGTGCCAGCAGTTTATGGCGATCCGCCGAGCAGTACTTC. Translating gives CASSLWRSAEQYF.

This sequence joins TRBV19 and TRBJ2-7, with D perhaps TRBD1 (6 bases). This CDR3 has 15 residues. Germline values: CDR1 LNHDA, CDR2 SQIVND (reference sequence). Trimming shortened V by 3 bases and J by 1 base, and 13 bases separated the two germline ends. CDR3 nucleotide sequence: TGTGCCAGTAGTATTACCGGGACAACTTCCTACGAGCAGTACTTC. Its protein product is CASSITGTTSYEQYF.

CDR3 nucleotide sequence: TGTGCCAGCAGCCAGGGGACGGGGGCTCGGGCTTTCTTT. Its protein is CASSQGTGARAFF. V and J are TRBV14 and TRBJ1-1; D possibly corresponds to TRBD1 (6 bases). The CDR3 has 13 amino acids. Germline V CDR1 and CDR2: SGHDN, FVKESK. Trimming took 3 bases from V and 11 from J, leaving 16 bases between them.

In nucleotides, the CDR3 is TGCGCCAGCAGCTTTGAGTCTAGGGCGGGGACGGGCGAGCAGTACTTC. Amino acids: CASSFESRAGTGEQYF. The J gene is TRBJ2-7, the V gene TRBV5-1, with D possibly matching TRBD2 (6 bases). Trimming took off 2 bases at V and 6 bases at J, with 21 bases between the two ends. This CDR3 comprises 16 residues. Germline V gene lookup returns CDR1 SGHRS and CDR2 YFSETQ.

The CDR3 sequence: CASSVDRGANVLTF. The CDR3 nucleotides read TGTGCCAGCAGCGTAGACCGGGGGGCCAACGTCCTGACTTTC. The chain has TRBV9 and TRBJ2-6; D gene ambiguous. Germline V lookup: CDR1 SGDLS, CDR2 YYNGEE. The CDR3 spans 14 residues. V lost 0 bases, J lost 4 bases, and 5 bases lay in between.

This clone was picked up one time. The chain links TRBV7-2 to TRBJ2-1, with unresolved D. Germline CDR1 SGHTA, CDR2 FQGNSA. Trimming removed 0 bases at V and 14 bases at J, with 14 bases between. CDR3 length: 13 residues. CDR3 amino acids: CASSLAHGREEFF. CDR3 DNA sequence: TGTGCCAGCAGCTTAGCGCACGGTAGAGAGGAGTTCTTC. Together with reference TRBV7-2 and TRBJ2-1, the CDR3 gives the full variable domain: GAGVSQSPSNKVTEKGKDVELRCDPISGHTALYWYRQSLGQGLEFLIYFQGNSAPDKSGLPSDRFSAERTGGSVSTLTIQRTQQEDSAVYLCASSLAHGREEFFGPGTRLTVL.

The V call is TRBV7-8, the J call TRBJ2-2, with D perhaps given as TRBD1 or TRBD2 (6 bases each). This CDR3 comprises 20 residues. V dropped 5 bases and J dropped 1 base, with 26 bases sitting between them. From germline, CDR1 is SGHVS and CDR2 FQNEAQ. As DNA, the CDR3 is TGTGCCAGCAGCCCTAGCGTCGGGGGCTCCTCCGTGCTGAACACCGGGGAGCTGTTTTTT. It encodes CASSPSVGGSSVLNTGELFF.

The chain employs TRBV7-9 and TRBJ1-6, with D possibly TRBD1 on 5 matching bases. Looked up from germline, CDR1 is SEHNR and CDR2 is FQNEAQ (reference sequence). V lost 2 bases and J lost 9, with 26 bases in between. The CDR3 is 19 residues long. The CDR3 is CASSLIFGQGGELSSPLHF. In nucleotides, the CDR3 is TGTGCCAGCAGCTTAATCTTTGGGCAGGGTGGGGAACTAAGTTCACCCCTCCACTTT.

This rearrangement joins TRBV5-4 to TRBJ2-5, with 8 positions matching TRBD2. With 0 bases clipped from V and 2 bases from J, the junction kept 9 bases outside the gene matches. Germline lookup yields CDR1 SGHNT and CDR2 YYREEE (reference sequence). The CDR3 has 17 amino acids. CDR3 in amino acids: CASSLGGTSRSQETQYF. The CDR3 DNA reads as TGTGCCAGCAGCTTGGGGGGGACTAGTAGGAGTCAAGAGACCCAGTACTTC.

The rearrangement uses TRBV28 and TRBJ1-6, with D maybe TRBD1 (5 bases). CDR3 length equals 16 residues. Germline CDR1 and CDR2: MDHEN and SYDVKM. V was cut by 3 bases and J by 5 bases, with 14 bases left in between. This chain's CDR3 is CASSLQGPLNNSPLHF. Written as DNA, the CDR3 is TGTGCCAGCAGTTTGCAGGGCCCTCTAAATAATTCACCCCTCCACTTT.

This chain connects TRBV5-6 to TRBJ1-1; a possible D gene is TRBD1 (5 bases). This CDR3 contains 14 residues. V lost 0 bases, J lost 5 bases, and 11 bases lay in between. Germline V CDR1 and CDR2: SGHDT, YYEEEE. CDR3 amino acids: CASSLGAGRTEAFF. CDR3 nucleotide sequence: TGTGCCAGCAGCTTGGGGGCGGGACGGACTGAAGCTTTCTTT.

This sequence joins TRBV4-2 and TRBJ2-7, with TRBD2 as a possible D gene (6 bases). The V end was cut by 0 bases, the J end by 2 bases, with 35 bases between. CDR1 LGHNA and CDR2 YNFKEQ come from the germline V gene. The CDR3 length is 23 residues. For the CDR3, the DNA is TGTGCCAGCAGCCAAGAAGGACTTTGGTTGGGGACTGGGGAAGAATTTCCTACCTACGAGCAGTACTTC. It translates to CASSQEGLWLGTGEEFPTYEQYF.

As DNA, the CDR3 is TGTGCCAGCAGACTTGGCCCAACCTACGAGCAGTACTTC. Translated: CASRLGPTYEQYF. The rearrangement uses TRBV6-1 and TRBJ2-7; the D is unclear. The length of the CDR3 is 13 residues. V lost 6 bases, J lost 2 bases, and 11 bases lay in between. CDR1 MNHNS and CDR2 SASEGT come from the germline V gene.

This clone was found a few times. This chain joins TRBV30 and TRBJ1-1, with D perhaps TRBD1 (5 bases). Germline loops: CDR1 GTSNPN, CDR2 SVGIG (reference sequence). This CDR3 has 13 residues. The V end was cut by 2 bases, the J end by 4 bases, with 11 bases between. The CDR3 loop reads CAWSRSGGTEAFF. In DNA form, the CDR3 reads TGTGCCTGGAGTCGGTCGGGGGGCACTGAAGCTTTCTTT.

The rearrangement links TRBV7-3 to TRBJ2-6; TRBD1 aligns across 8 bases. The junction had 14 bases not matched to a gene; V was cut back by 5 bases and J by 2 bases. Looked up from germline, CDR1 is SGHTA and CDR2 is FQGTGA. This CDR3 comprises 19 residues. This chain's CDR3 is CASSPRLGQATPGANVLTF. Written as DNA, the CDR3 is TGTGCCAGCAGCCCTCGCCTGGGACAGGCCACCCCTGGGGCCAACGTCCTGACTTTC. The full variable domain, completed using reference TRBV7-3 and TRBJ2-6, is GAGVSQTPSNKVTEKGKYVELRCDPISGHTALYWYRQSLGQGPEFLIYFQGTGAADDSGLPNDRFFAVRPEGSVSTLKIQRTERGDSAVYLCASSPRLGQATPGANVLTFGAGSRLTVL.

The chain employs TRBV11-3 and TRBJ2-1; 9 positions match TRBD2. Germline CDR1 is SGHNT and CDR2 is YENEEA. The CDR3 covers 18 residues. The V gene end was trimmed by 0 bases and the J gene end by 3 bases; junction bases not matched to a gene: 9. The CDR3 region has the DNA TGTGCCAGCAGCTTAGACGTGGCGGGAGGGCCTAACTACAATGAGCAGTTCTTC. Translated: CASSLDVAGGPNYNEQFF.

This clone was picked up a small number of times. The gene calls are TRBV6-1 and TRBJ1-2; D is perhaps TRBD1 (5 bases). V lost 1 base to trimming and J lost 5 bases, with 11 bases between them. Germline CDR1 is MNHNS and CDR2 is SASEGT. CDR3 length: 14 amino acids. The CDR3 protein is CASSEGQGLYGYTF. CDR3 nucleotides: TGTGCCAGCAGTGAAGGGCAGGGTTTGTATGGCTACACCTTC.

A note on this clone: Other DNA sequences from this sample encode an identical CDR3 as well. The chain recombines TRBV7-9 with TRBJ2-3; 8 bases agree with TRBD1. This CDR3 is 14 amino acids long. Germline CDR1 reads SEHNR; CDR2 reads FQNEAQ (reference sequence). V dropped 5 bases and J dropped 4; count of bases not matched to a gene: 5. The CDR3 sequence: CASSLGQGADTQYF. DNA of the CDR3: TGTGCCAGCAGCCTTGGACAGGGTGCAGATACGCAGTATTTT.

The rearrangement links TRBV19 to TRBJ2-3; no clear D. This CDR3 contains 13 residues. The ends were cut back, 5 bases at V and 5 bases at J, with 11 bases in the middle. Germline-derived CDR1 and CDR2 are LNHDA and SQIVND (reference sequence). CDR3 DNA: TGTGCCAGTAGTCATGCGTTACGAGATACGCAGTATTTT. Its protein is CASSHALRDTQYF.

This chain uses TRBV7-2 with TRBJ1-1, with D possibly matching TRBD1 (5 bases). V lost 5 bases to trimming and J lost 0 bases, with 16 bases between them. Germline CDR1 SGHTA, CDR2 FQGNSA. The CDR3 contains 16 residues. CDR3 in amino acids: CASSLNPPGMNTEAFF. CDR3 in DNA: TGTGCCAGCAGCCTAAATCCCCCAGGGATGAACACTGAAGCTTTCTTT.

The CDR3 reads CASSYTKNQPQHF. The CDR3, as DNA: TGTGCCAGCAGTTACACCAAAAATCAGCCCCAGCATTTT. The chain recombines TRBV6-5 with TRBJ1-5; no clear D gene. In germline, CDR1 is MNHEY, CDR2 SVGAGI. There are 13 residues in the CDR3. V gave up 2 bases and J gave up 4 bases, with 6 bases separating them.

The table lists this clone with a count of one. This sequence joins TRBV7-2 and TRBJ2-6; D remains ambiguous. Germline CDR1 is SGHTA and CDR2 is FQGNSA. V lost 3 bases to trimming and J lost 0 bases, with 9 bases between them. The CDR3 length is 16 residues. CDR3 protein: CASSFFPGSGANVLTF. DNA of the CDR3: TGTGCCAGCAGCTTTTTTCCGGGCTCTGGGGCCAACGTCCTGACTTTC.

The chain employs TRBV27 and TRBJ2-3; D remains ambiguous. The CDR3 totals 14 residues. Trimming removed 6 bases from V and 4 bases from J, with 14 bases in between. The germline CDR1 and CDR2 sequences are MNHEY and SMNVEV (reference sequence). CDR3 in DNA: TGTGCCAGCAGAAGAAACTCTAGGCCAGATACGCAGTATTTT. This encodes CASRRNSRPDTQYF.

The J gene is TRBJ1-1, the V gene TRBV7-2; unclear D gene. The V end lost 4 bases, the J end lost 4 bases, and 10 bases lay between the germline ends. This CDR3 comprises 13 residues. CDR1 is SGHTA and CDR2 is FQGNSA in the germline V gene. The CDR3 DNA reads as TGTGCCAGCAGCTCCGAGCTGGGCACTGAAGCTTTCTTT. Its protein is CASSSELGTEAFF. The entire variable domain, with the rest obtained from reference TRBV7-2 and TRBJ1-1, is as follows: GAGVSQSPSNKVTEKGKDVELRCDPISGHTALYWYRQSLGQGLEFLIYFQGNSAPDKSGLPSDRFSAERTGGSVSTLTIQRTQQEDSAVYLCASSSELGTEAFFGQGTRLTVV.

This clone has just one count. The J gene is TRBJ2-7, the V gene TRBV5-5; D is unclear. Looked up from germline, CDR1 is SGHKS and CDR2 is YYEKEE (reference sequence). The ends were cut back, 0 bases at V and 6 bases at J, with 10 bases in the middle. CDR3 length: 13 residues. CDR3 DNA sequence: TGTGCCAGCAGCTTGGTGGCTGCTGGCGAGCAGTACTTC. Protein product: CASSLVAAGEQYF. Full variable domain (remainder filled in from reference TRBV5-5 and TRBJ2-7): DAGVTQSPTHLIKTRGQQVTLRCSPISGHKSVSWYQQVLGQGPQFIFQYYEKEERGRGNFPDRFSARQFPNYSSELNVNALLLGDSALYLCASSLVAAGEQYFGPGTRLTVT.